This section outlines one T cell receptor (beta chain) sequence together with its context. This record belongs to a study of shared clonotypes between healthy human individuals. The table came from immunoSEQ multiplex PCR; TCRdb's copy has only in-frame clones and leaves some out. The table shows about 2.4 million clones, with 90% to 95% occurring only once. With 6 bases removed from V and 0 bases from J, the gap between germline ends came to 11 bases. This CDR3 contains 15 residues. Germline assignment: CDR1 SNHLY and CDR2 FYNNEI. The chain is built from TRBV2 and TRBJ2-2, with D uncertain. Sequencing was carried out using naive CD4+ T cells from PBMCs. The sample's subset: CD45RA+ positively selected. The source is a man between 18 and 35 years old in good health. Some clones in this sample may be carry-over from other donors' samples. CDR3 region: CASRLGSANTGELFF. The CDR3 coding sequence is TGTGCCAGCAGGTTGGGCAGCGCGAACACCGGGGAGCTGTTTTTT.